Detailed here is one T cell receptor beta chain. Its antigen remains undetermined. The record has no base qualities; no much larger clone is one base away. The library relied on the immunoSEQ multiplex PCR assay. DNA from the cultured, isolated CD4+ T cells was subjected to TCR beta CDR3 sequencing. As for the original processing: Non-productive TCR sequences were discarded, and reads were trimmed to the CDR3 region, with only CDR3s of 7 or more amino acids retained. Antigen-specific clonotypes were identified with the MANAFEST web app by comparing expansion in peptide wells against reference cultures. Positive clones required FDR<0.05 expansion versus reference and all other wells, odds ratio above 5, and frequency above 0.1% in two replicate wells. A clonotype was defined as cross-reactive if the clonotype was significantly expanded both in SARS-CoV-2 spike wells and in at least one common cold coronavirus spike condition. CDR3 similarity was assessed by Levenshtein distance using the stringdist R package, and unrooted trees were constructed with ape in R 3.6.1. This is the immuneACCESS table as TCRdb keeps it, with only in-frame sequences that have V and J called. A part of the clones is gone; compared with another copy, unresolved V genes explain less than half, and the rest is unexplained. The DNA gave D and trimming, while V, J and clone size come from that table. The table for this sample lists around 59,000 clones; 60% to 80% of them were counted only once. The ten largest clones add up to roughly 2% of the sample.

The data derive from a study of vaccination effects on CD4 cells after COVID-19 (dated by TCRdb to 2022 to 2024). Notes on the research overall: Post-vaccine samples across the study were collected a median of 72 days after the second dose, with a range of 14 to 241. In both COVID-19 convalescent patients and infection-naive vaccine recipients, the study compared SARS-CoV-2 spike-specific CD4+ TCR repertoires from before mRNA vaccination with those from after it. A total of some eleven COVID-19 convalescent patients and a handful of SARS-CoV-2-naive healthy vaccine recipients were included in the full study. Cultures from other donors in the study were sequenced with the Oncomine TCR Beta short-read assay on an Illumina iSeq 100. Beyond this particular receptor, the publication reports: In healthy vaccine recipients, vaccine-induced clones were almost all SARS-CoV-2 mono-reactive, with only 1 of 255 being cross-reactive with common cold coronaviruses. Limitations of the study were the small number of convalescent patients and the absence of early post-infection timepoints. Clones induced by infection and clones induced by vaccination both contracted markedly at late timepoints after vaccination, which fits with T cell responses waning over time.

In the ViraFEST assay, PBMC were stimulated with viral peptide pools, and TCR sequencing was then used to find antigen-specific CD4+ T cell clonotypes based on their expansion. After less than 13 days of culture, CD4+ T cells were isolated with the EasySep CD4+ T cell isolation kit. Participants received two doses of either the BNT162b2 or the mRNA-1273 mRNA SARS-CoV-2 vaccine. Healthy vaccine recipients had no prior SARS-CoV-2 infection, confirmed by negative nucleocapsid antibodies before and after vaccination. Around 2 million PBMC per well were cultured in IMDM with about 4.6% human AB serum, around 9.1 IU/ml IL-2 and gentamicin, plus 10 ug/ml peptides. On days 3 and 7, half of the culture medium was replaced with fresh IL-2-containing medium. Unless otherwise noted, each peptide stimulation condition was cultured in triplicate wells. PBMC were separated from whole blood using Ficoll-Paque Plus gradient centrifugation and were then either cryopreserved at -140C or used fresh. The spike proteins of SARS-CoV-2 and of the common cold coronaviruses HCoV-NL63, HCoV-OC43 and HCoV-229E were spanned by overlapping peptide pools. Genomic DNA was extracted from cultured CD4+ T cells with the QIAamp micro DNA kit.

CDR3 length: 12 amino acids, cysteine to phenylalanine. The kept DNA is CDR3 alone, 36 bases in frame from the first base. V drops 2 bases and J drops 4 bases, leaving 5 bases in between. This TCR derives from a human donor who received a COVID-19 vaccine. The chain uses TRBV12-3 or TRBV12-4 and TRBJ2-5; too little of a D gene remains to name it. The sequencing here drew on CD4+ T cells from PBMCs cultured with HCoV-OC43 spike peptides, taken after COVID-19 vaccination. Per the publication, the cell subset or site label means: HCoV-OC43 spike overlapping peptide pool stimulation. CDR3 region: CASSLRPETQYF. The DNA sequence is as follows: TGTGCCAGCAGTTTACGGCCAGAGACCCAGTACTTC.